These 27 T cell receptor beta chains were all obtained from the same sample, sequenced in a study of T cells expressing NK-cell markers. TCRdb re-called the 5' RACE reads; one entry per CDR3 protein, DNA not given. This sample's clone table lists roughly 180,000 distinct CDR3 sequences. The sample consisted of blood T cells: a sorted CD56 or NKG2C T cell subset, CD4+ or CD8+ T cells, or bulk PBMC T cells (not recorded which). The receptors were sampled from a man aged 18-69 years in good health.

J is TRBJ2-7 and V is TRBV30; TCRdb selects TRBD1, and the lack of DNA leaves this call unchecked. Germline V lookup: CDR1 GTSNPN, CDR2 SVGIG (reference sequence). The CDR3 totals 14 residues. CDR3 loop: CAWSPGRGAYEQYF.

The V call is TRBV2, the J call TRBJ2-3. The V gene's germline CDR1 is SNHLY and CDR2 FYNNEI. The CDR3 runs 16 residues. The CDR3 spells CASSEALIGSTDTQYF. Full variable domain (rest looked up from reference TRBV2 and TRBJ2-3): EPEVTQTPSHQVTQMGQEVILRCVPISNHLYFYWYRQILGQKVEFLVSFYNNEISEKSEIFDDQFSVERPDGSNFTLKIRSTKLEDSAMYFCASSEALIGSTDTQYFGPGTRLTVL.

The chain combines TRBV2 with TRBJ1-5; with no DNA, the TCRdb D assignment of TRBD1 cannot be verified. CDR3 length: 16 amino acids. Germline values: CDR1 SNHLY, CDR2 FYNNEI. The CDR3 sequence: CASSETDSYSNQPQHF.

The chain recombines TRBV7-2 with TRBJ2-1; TCRdb's D gene call, TRBD2, goes unchecked for lack of DNA. Germline assignment: CDR1 SGHTA and CDR2 FQGNSA. This CDR3 has 14 residues. Here the CDR3 reads CASSLRWEPSPQFF. Full variable domain (outside the CDR3, taken from reference TRBV7-2 and TRBJ2-1): GAGVSQSPSNKVTEKGKDVELRCDPISGHTALYWYRQSLGQGLEFLIYFQGNSAPDKSGLPSDRFSAERTGGSVSTLTIQRTQQEDSAVYLCASSLRWEPSPQFFGPGTRLTVL.

The rearrangement joins TRBV7-4 to TRBJ2-7. This CDR3 has 14 amino acids. Germline V gene sequence: CDR1 SGHVT, CDR2 SQSDAQ. CDR3 protein: CASSLIAKSYEQYF.

This rearrangement joins TRBV4-1 to TRBJ1-4; TCRdb's D call, TRBD1, is unchecked because there is no DNA. The CDR3 is 14 residues long. Germline CDR1 reads MGHRA; CDR2 reads YSYEKL. The CDR3 sequence: CASSPGGTGEKLFF.

CDR3 loop: CASGLVVGHTEAFF. V usage is TRBV12-5 and J usage is TRBJ1-1. Per germline, CDR1 LGHNT and CDR2 FRNRAP. This CDR3 contains 14 residues.

The chain combines TRBV7-9 with TRBJ2-1; with no DNA, the TCRdb D assignment of TRBD2 cannot be verified. Germline loops: CDR1 SEHNR, CDR2 FQNEAQ (reference sequence). This CDR3 is built from 16 residues. The CDR3 spells CASSLYSGGPYNEQFF.

The chain carries TRBV20-1 and TRBJ1-6; TCRdb picks TRBD1, but there is no DNA to check that call. Germline CDR1 DFQATT, CDR2 SNEGSKA (reference sequence). CDR3 length: 17 residues. The chain's CDR3 is CSATDREDDSYNSPLHF.

The chain joins TRBV12-3 or TRBV12-4 to TRBJ2-2; no DNA is available, so the TRBD2 call from TCRdb remains unchecked. This CDR3 has 15 amino acids. The CDR3 loop is CASSFGAGGAGELFF.

The chain has TRBV3-1 and TRBJ2-5; with no DNA, the TCRdb D assignment of TRBD2 cannot be verified. In germline, CDR1 is LGHDT, CDR2 YNNKEL (reference sequence). This CDR3 has 16 residues. Here the CDR3 reads CASSQESGGPEETQYF.

The chain's CDR3 is CASSAMTGGASDTQYF. The V call is TRBV5-6, the J call TRBJ2-3; TCRdb proposes TRBD1, but this gene call is untestable without DNA. The CDR3 is 16 residues long. Germline V CDR1 and CDR2: SGHDT, YYEEEE.

This chain joins TRBV3-1 and TRBJ2-1; TCRdb designates TRBD1, a call that cannot be tested without DNA. Germline CDR1 and CDR2: LGHDT and YNNKEL (reference sequence). The CDR3 consists of 16 residues. CDR3 in amino acids: CASSQDSGDLENEQFF.

The chain combines TRBV5-1 with TRBJ1-1; the TCRdb call, TRBD1, lacks DNA for checking. The CDR3 sequence is 15 residues long. Per germline, CDR1 SGHRS and CDR2 YFSETQ. CDR3 protein: CASSLRQGMNTEAFF.

This rearrangement joins TRBV7-8 to TRBJ1-2. The CDR3 is 17 residues long. Germline CDR1 SGHVS, CDR2 FQNEAQ. CDR3 region: CASSDGWSETVDYGYTF.

This chain joins TRBV5-5 and TRBJ2-7; there is no DNA to check the TCRdb D call of TRBD1. Germline CDR1 and CDR2: SGHKS and YYEKEE (reference sequence). The CDR3 length is 13 residues. This CDR3 is CASSYPGNYEQYF.

The chain carries TRBV6-5 and TRBJ2-1; TCRdb's D call, TRBD1, is unchecked because there is no DNA. Looked up from germline, CDR1 is MNHEY and CDR2 is SVGAGI. CDR3 size: 14 residues. The CDR3 sequence: CASSYSEGAGEQFF.

The chain recombines TRBV21-1 with TRBJ2-2. TRBV21-1 represents a pseudogene. This CDR3 comprises 16 residues. The CDR3: CASSKGNRLNTGELFF.

The V and J genes are TRBV12-3 or TRBV12-4 and TRBJ1-2. The CDR3 contains 15 residues. CDR3 sequence: CASSLKESVHYGYTF.

The J gene is TRBJ2-1, the V gene TRBV9; there is no DNA to check the TCRdb D call of TRBD1. From germline, CDR1 is SGDLS and CDR2 YYNGEE. CDR3 length: 15 amino acids. The CDR3 region is CASSGAGAAYNEQFF.

The V call is TRBV6-1, the J call TRBJ2-1; TCRdb calls TRBD1, which cannot be checked without DNA. The CDR3 is 12 residues long. Germline CDR1 MNHNS, CDR2 SASEGT. CDR3 protein: CASRQGTNEQFF.

The V gene is TRBV27, the J gene TRBJ1-5; TCRdb proposes TRBD1, but this gene call is untestable without DNA. The CDR3 runs to 14 residues. Germline CDR1 MNHEY, CDR2 SMNVEV (reference sequence). Here the CDR3 reads CASRTGGVNQPQHF.

The rearrangement uses TRBV11-1 and TRBJ2-7; TCRdb selects TRBD2, and the lack of DNA leaves this call unchecked. Per germline, CDR1 SGHAT and CDR2 FQDESV (reference sequence). This CDR3 region has 15 residues. This CDR3 is CASSLLGERAYEQYF.

This rearrangement joins TRBV27 to TRBJ1-1; TCRdb's D call, TRBD1, is unchecked because there is no DNA. CDR1 and CDR2 from the germline V gene are MNHEY and SMNVEV (reference sequence). There are 17 residues in the CDR3. CDR3 amino acids: CASSSDRGTGANTEAFF.

The chain uses TRBV15 and TRBJ2-7; checking the TCRdb D call of TRBD1 is not possible without DNA. The CDR3 spans 11 residues. The V gene's germline CDR1 is LNHNV and CDR2 YYDKDF (reference sequence). This CDR3 is CATGEPWEQYF.

CDR3 amino acids: CASSSGLAGGADTQYF. V usage is TRBV27 and J usage is TRBJ2-3; TCRdb designates TRBD2, a call that cannot be tested without DNA. CDR3 size: 16 residues. Germline-derived CDR1 and CDR2 are MNHEY and SMNVEV (reference sequence).

V gene TRBV5-5 combines with J gene TRBJ2-3; TCRdb lists TRBD1, though no DNA is available to test this call. Germline CDR1 is SGHKS and CDR2 is YYEKEE (reference sequence). CDR3 length: 16 residues. Here the CDR3 reads CASSPEGQGRYDTQYF.